The T cell receptor (beta chain) described here comes from a study of blood T cell repertoires in COVID-19. Per the germline V gene, CDR1 is MGHRA and CDR2 is YSYEKL. The CDR3 extends over 15 amino acids. V was clipped by 0 bases and J by 13 bases, with 16 bases between them. Measured with immunoSEQ multiplex PCR; TCRdb has only the in-frame clones, and not every one. The sample has about 120,000 clones, roughly 89% seen once. The receptor comes from an older woman with COVID-19, enrolled during active disease. The V call is TRBV4-1, the J call TRBJ1-6; D unresolved. Material: peripheral blood. The CDR3 DNA follows: TGCGCCAGCAGCCAAGATACATCGAGGCTATCCCCCCTCCACTTT. Amino acids: CASSQDTSRLSPLHF.